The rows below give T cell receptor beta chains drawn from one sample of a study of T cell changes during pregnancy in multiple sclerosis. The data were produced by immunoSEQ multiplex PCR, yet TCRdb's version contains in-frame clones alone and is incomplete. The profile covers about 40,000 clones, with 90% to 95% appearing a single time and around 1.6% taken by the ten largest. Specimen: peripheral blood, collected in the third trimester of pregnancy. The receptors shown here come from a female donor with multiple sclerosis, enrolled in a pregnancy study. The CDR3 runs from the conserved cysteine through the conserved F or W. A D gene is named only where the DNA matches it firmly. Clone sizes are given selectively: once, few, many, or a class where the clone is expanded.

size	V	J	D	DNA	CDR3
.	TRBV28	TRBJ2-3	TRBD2	TGTGCCAGCAGTTTAGAGGGACTAGCGGCAGATACGCAGTATTTT	CASSLEGLAADTQYF
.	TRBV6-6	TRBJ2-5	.	TGTGCCAGTAACCTTCGGCAGGGGGAGACCCAGTACTTC	CASNLRQGETQYF
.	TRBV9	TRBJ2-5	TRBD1	TGTGCCAGCAGCGTAGGAGACAGGGAAAGAGGAGAGACCCAGTACTTC	CASSVGDRERGETQYF
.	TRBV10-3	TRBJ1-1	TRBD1	TGTGCCATCAGTGACCGACAGGGACCGGACACTGAAGCTTTCTTT	CAISDRQGPDTEAFF
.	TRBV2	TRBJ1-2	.	TGTGCCAGCAGTCTTGAACAGGACGGCTACACCTTC	CASSLEQDGYTF
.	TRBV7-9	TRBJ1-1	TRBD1	TGTGCCAGCAGCTTAGAACTGGCAGGGGGCCGTCGGACTGAAGCTTTCTTT	CASSLELAGGRRTEAFF
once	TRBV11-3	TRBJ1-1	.	TGTGCCAGCGGCGAACAGAGGAACACTGAAGCTTTCTTT	CASGEQRNTEAFF
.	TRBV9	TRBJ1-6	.	TGTGCCAGCAGCGTCCCTAGCGGGACCGCGTACCTGGCCTCTAATTCACCCCTCCACTTT	CASSVPSGTAYLASNSPLHF
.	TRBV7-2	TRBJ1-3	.	TGTGCCAGCAGCCTTTCTGGCCTCGCGGGATTTTACACCATATATTTT	CASSLSGLAGFYTIYF
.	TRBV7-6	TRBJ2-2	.	TGTGCCAGCAGCATGAGGGCCTACACCGGGGAGCTGTTTTTT	CASSMRAYTGELFF
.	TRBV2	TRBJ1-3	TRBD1	TGTGCCCTCCGGGACAGGTACAGTGGAAACACCATATATTTT	CALRDRYSGNTIYF
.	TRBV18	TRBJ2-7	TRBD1	TGTGCCAGCTCACCGAACAGGGGAGCCTACGAGCAGTACTTC	CASSPNRGAYEQYF
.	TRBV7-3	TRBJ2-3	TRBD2	TGTGCCAGCAGCTATAGCGGGAGGAGCACAGATACGCAGTATTTT	CASSYSGRSTDTQYF
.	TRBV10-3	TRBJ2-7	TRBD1	TGTGCCATCAGTGGGACAGGGGGCTCCTACGAGCAGTACTTC	CAISGTGGSYEQYF
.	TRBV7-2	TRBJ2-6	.	TGTGCCAGCAGCTTAGAAGTCTATGGGGCCAACGTCCTGACTTTC	CASSLEVYGANVLTF
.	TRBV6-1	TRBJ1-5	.	TGTGCCAGCAGTGAAGCTCGGCAGCCCCAGCATTTT	CASSEARQPQHF
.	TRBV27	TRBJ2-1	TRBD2	TGTGCCAGCAGTGACGACCGGGGGACTAGCGAGAGATACAATGAGCAGTTCTTC	CASSDDRGTSERYNEQFF
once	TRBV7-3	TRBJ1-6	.	TGTGCCAGCAGCTTAGATGGGTTTGGGGGGTCACCCCTCCACTTT	CASSLDGFGGSPLHF
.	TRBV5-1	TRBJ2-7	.	TGCGCCAGCAGCTTGGGTCGCTCCTACGAGCAGTACTTC	CASSLGRSYEQYF
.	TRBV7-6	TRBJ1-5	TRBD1	TGTGCCAGCAGCCGTGGGACAGGGGGACCTTATAGCAATCAGCCCCAGCATTTT	CASSRGTGGPYSNQPQHF
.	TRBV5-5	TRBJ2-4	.	TGTGCCAGCAGCCCCACAGGAAATGAGAACATTCAGTACTTC	CASSPTGNENIQYF
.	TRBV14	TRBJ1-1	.	TGTGCCAGCAGTCTCAGCCAGGGGACTGAAGCTTTCTTT	CASSLSQGTEAFF
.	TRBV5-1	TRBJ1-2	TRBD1	TGCGCCAGCAGCTCGCGACAGGGAAGTAACTATGGCTACACCTTC	CASSSRQGSNYGYTF
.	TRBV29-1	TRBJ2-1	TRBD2	TGCAGCGTTCTGGGACTAGCTGGCTACAATGAGCAGTTCTTC	CSVLGLAGYNEQFF
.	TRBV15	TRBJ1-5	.	TGTGCCACCAGCATGGCCAGGGGCCCCCAGCCCCAGCATTTT	CATSMARGPQPQHF
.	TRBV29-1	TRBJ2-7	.	TGCAGCGTTGTAAGCAGGGGCTACGAGCAGTACTTC	CSVVSRGYEQYF
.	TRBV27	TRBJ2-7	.	TGTGCCAGCAGTTTAAGTGAGGTCCCTACGCACGAGCAGTACTTC	CASSLSEVPTHEQYF
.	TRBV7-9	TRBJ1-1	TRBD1	TGTGCCAGCAGCTTAACGAGGACAGGAGCTTTCTTT	CASSLTRTGAFF
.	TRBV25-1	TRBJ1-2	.	TGTGCCAGCAGTCAGGGTAATGGCTACACCTTC	CASSQGNGYTF
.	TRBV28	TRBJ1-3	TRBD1	TGTGCCAGCGGATCCGGGACAGTGCCTGGAAACACCATATATTTT	CASGSGTVPGNTIYF
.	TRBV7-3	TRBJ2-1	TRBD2	TGTGCCAGCAGCCCCGGGACTAGCGGGAAAGAGCAGTTCTTC	CASSPGTSGKEQFF
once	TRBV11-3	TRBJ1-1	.	TGTGCCAGCAGCTTATTCCCACAGGGCATCACTGAAGCTTTCTTT	CASSLFPQGITEAFF
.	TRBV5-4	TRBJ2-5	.	TGTGCCAGCAGCCCCCAAGGAATGGGGAGGGAGACCCAGTACTTC	CASSPQGMGRETQYF